The next 5 T cell receptor beta chains were all read from a single sample in a study of OX40 agonist ivuxolimab in advanced cancers. Clones were sequenced by immunoSEQ multiplex PCR, and TCRdb holds only the in-frame ones, with some missing. The data show 84,000 or so clones, 90% to 95% seen once. The sample in question was CD4+ or CD8+ T cells sorted from blood, obtained in a trial of the OX40 agonist ivuxolimab. These receptors all come from an adult with an advanced solid tumor such as melanoma, head and neck, liver or kidney cancer.

The genes are TRBV11-2 and TRBJ2-7, with 13 bases lining up with TRBD2. V lost 4 bases, J lost 2 bases, and 8 bases stayed unmatched. Per the germline V gene, CDR1 is SGHAT and CDR2 is FQNNGV. This CDR3 spans 17 amino acids. In nucleotides, the CDR3 is TGTGCCAGCAGCTCGCGACTAGCGGGAGGTAGAGCCTACGAGCAGTACTTC. This sequence encodes CASSSRLAGGRAYEQYF. Together with reference TRBV11-2 and TRBJ2-7, the CDR3 gives the full variable domain: EAGVAQSPRYKIIEKRQSVAFWCNPISGHATLYWYQQILGQGPKLLIQFQNNGVVDDSQLPKDRFSAERLKGVDSTLKIQPAKLEDSAVYLCASSSRLAGGRAYEQYFGPGTRLTVT.

V gene TRBV5-8 combines with J gene TRBJ2-1, with TRBD1 matching over 7 bases. The length of the CDR3 is 13 residues. Trimming removed 3 bases from V and 10 bases from J; junction bases left unmatched: 7. CDR1 SGHTS and CDR2 YDEGEE come from the germline V gene. The CDR3 protein is CASSYDRAREQFF. The DNA for the CDR3 is TGTGCCAGCAGCTATGACAGGGCGAGGGAGCAGTTCTTC.

This rearrangement joins TRBV10-2 to TRBJ2-5; possibly TRBD1 for D (6 bases). Germline-derived CDR1 and CDR2 are WSHSY and SAAADI. This CDR3 has 12 residues. The V end lost 4 bases, the J end lost 5 bases, and 8 bases lay between the germline ends. The CDR3 region is CASSAGAETQYF. For the CDR3, the DNA is TGCGCCAGCAGTGCAGGGGCGGAGACCCAGTACTTC.

V is TRBV5-1 and J is TRBJ2-5, with 11 bases identical to TRBD1. This CDR3 contains 15 residues. After removal of 4 bases from V and 4 bases from J, the junction contained 6 bases not matched to a gene. The germline V gene encodes CDR1 SGHRS and CDR2 YFSETQ. Here the CDR3 reads CASSAGQGAGETQYF. CDR3 nucleotide sequence: TGCGCCAGCAGCGCAGGACAGGGGGCGGGAGAGACCCAGTACTTC.

This clone was detected only once. The chain links TRBV11-3 to TRBJ2-5; 10 nucleotides line up with TRBD2. Germline-derived CDR1 and CDR2 are SGHNT and YENEEA. With V trimmed by 3 bases and J by 5 bases, 3 bases remained unmatched. This CDR3 contains 14 residues. Written as DNA, the CDR3 is TGTGCCAGCAGCTTTACTAGCGGGGCTGAGACCCAGTACTTC. As protein: CASSFTSGAETQYF.